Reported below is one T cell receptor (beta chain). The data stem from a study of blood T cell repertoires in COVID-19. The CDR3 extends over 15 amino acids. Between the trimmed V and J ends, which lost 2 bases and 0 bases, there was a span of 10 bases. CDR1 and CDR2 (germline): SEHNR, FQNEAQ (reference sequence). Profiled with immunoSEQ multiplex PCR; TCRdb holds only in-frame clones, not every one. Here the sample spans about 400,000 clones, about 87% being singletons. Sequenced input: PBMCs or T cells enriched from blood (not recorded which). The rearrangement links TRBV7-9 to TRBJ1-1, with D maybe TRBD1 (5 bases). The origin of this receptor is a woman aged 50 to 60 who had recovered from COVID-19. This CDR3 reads CASSLMGLLNTEAFF. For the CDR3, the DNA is TGTGCCAGCAGCTTAATGGGACTCTTGAACACTGAAGCTTTCTTT.